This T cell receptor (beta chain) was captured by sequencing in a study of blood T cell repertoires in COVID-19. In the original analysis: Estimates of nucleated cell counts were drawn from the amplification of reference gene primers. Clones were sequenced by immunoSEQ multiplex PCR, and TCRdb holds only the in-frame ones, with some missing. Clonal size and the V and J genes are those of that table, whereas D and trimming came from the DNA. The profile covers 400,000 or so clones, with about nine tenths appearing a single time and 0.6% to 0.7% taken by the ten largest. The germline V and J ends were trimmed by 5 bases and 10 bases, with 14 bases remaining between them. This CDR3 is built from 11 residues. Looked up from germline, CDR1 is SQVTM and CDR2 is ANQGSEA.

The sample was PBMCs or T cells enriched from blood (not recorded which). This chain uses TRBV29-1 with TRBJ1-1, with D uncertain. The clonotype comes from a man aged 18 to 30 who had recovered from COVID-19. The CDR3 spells CSVRFEHGAFF. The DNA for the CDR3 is TGCAGCGTTAGATTTGAGCACGGAGCTTTCTTT.